Below are 13 T cell receptor beta chains sequenced from a single sample in a study of blood T cells in healthy people across ages. A J-beta primer mix and a sample-barcoded 5' primer were used in a second PCR of about 7 to 11 cycles. TCRdb itself ran the 5' RACE reads through MiXCR, one entry per CDR3 protein. The table includes about 780,000 distinct CDR3 sequences, about 26% detected once. These data also featured in a second study, about T cells of mothers and their children.

Sequencing was carried out using blood. These receptors all come from a boy aged 5 to 17 in good health.

This chain links TRBV10-3 with TRBJ2-1; D is unclear. V was trimmed by 7 bases and J by 4 bases, leaving 8 bases between them. Germline lookup yields CDR1 ENHRY and CDR2 SYGVKD. The CDR3 is 12 residues long. This CDR3 is CAIMRGYNEQFF. The CDR3 coding sequence is TGTGCCATCATGCGCGGATACAATGAGCAGTTCTTC.

The chain employs TRBV4-1 and TRBJ2-2; D could derive from TRBD1 or TRBD2 (7 bases each). CDR1 MGHRA and CDR2 YSYEKL come from the germline V gene. Between the trimmed V and J ends, which lost 0 bases and 5 bases, there was a span of 13 bases. This CDR3 comprises 16 residues. The CDR3: CASSQEGTAGTGELFF. The CDR3 bases are TGCGCCAGCAGCCAAGAGGGGACAGCGGGGACCGGGGAGCTGTTTTTT.

This clonotype occurred a few times. The chain joins TRBV15 to TRBJ2-6, with TRBD2 as a possible D gene (6 bases). CDR1 is LNHNV and CDR2 is YYDKDF in the germline V gene (reference sequence). V lost 1 base, J lost 1 base, and 17 bases lay in between. This CDR3 has 19 residues. Written as DNA, the CDR3 is TGTGCCACCAGCAGAGGGGGACTCTATCAGCCTTCTGGGGCCAACGTCCTGACTTTC. Translating gives CATSRGGLYQPSGANVLTF.

This clonotype showed up just a few times. The chain carries TRBV9 and TRBJ1-6, with a tentative D call TRBD1 (6 bases). The V gene's germline CDR1 is SGDLS and CDR2 YYNGEE. V was cut by 4 bases and J by 8 bases, with 13 bases left in between. The CDR3 loop spans 14 amino acids. The CDR3 here is CASSPGQRDSPLHF. In DNA form, the CDR3 reads TGTGCCAGCAGCCCCGGACAGCGAGATTCACCCCTCCACTTT.

On this clonotype: Mismatch with germline at one junction end may stem from a read error. This rearrangement joins TRBV2 to TRBJ2-7; TRBD2 matches 9 bases. The germline gives CDR1 SNHLY, CDR2 FYNNEI. The CDR3 sequence is 14 residues long. In nucleotides, the CDR3 is TGTCCCAGCACCCTAGCGGGGAGCCTTTACGAGCAGTACTTC. The encoded protein is CPSTLAGSLYEQYF.

This clonotype occurred a few times. This rearrangement joins TRBV3-1 to TRBJ2-5; the D is unclear. Germline V CDR1 and CDR2: LGHDT, YNNKEL (reference sequence). This CDR3 has 14 amino acids. Trimming stripped 4 bases from V and 5 bases from J, with 14 bases between. Here the CDR3 reads CASSPSAPLETQYF. The CDR3 bases are TGTGCCAGCAGCCCCTCTGCGCCCCTGGAGACCCAGTACTTC.

As concerns this clonotype: One end of the junction is discordant with germline, which a read error may explain. The gene calls are TRBV5-4 and TRBJ2-3, with 9 bases fitting TRBD1. This CDR3 has 16 amino acids. In germline, CDR1 is SGHNT, CDR2 YYREEE (reference sequence). In nucleotides, the CDR3 is TGTGCCGGCAGCATGGACAGGGGAAGGGCCACAGATACGCAGTATTTT. Translating gives CAGSMDRGRATDTQYF.

As DNA, the CDR3 is TGTGCCAGCAGCTTGTCCGGGAGGCCCACCAATGAGCAGTTCTTC. It yields the protein CASSLSGRPTNEQFF. The chain combines TRBV11-2 with TRBJ2-1; 7 bases are a match to TRBD2. Trimming took 3 bases from V and 6 from J; bases not matched to a gene: 8. CDR3 length equals 15 residues. The germline V gene has CDR1 SGHAT and CDR2 FQNNGV. The variable domain in full, with the rest retrieved from reference TRBV11-2 and TRBJ2-1, is EAGVAQSPRYKIIEKRQSVAFWCNPISGHATLYWYQQILGQGPKLLIQFQNNGVVDDSQLPKDRFSAERLKGVDSTLKIQPAKLEDSAVYLCASSLSGRPTNEQFFGPGTRLTVL.

The V gene is TRBV9, the J gene TRBJ1-6; D is possibly TRBD1 (6 bases). The V end was cut by 1 base, the J end by 7 bases, with 12 bases between. Germline V gene sequence: CDR1 SGDLS, CDR2 YYNGEE. This CDR3 spans 15 amino acids. The CDR3 sequence is CASSVSSGDNSPLHF. CDR3 nucleotide sequence: TGTGCCAGCAGCGTATCGTCAGGGGACAATTCACCCCTCCACTTT.

This clonotype showed up just a few times. The CDR3 loop reads CAISEPRLSVGVEAFF. The CDR3 coding sequence is TGTGCCATCAGTGAGCCTCGATTAAGCGTGGGCGTGGAAGCTTTCTTT. This chain links TRBV10-3 with TRBJ1-1; no firm D call. The CDR3 loop spans 16 amino acids. The V and J ends lost 2 bases and 8 bases respectively, with 21 bases between them. Looked up from germline, CDR1 is ENHRY and CDR2 is SYGVKD.

As for this clonotype: At one end, the junction sequence differs from germline, possibly due to a read error. The chain uses TRBV27 and TRBJ2-1; D might be TRBD2 (6 bases). Germline CDR1 is MNHEY and CDR2 is SMNVEV (reference sequence). The CDR3 runs to 14 residues. This CDR3 reads CVSSLEGRNNEQFF. CDR3 DNA sequence: TGTGTCAGCAGTTTAGAGGGGAGGAACAATGAGCAGTTCTTC.

DNA of the CDR3: TGTGCCAGCAGCCGGTGGGTCAATTCGGGGGATGAGCAGTTCTTC. Its protein is CASSRWVNSGDEQFF. The V call is TRBV14, the J call TRBJ2-5; D may be TRBD2 (6 bases). The J call could be wrong; TRBJ2-1 is a better fit for the DNA end. The CDR3 runs to 15 residues. CDR1 and CDR2 from the germline V gene are SGHDN and FVKESK.

This clonotype has only a few counts. The chain carries TRBV9 and TRBJ2-7, with D hard to call. CDR3 length: 13 residues. The germline V gene has CDR1 SGDLS and CDR2 YYNGEE. Deletions cut 5 bases from V and 7 bases from J, with 16 bases between. CDR3 amino acids: CASRFGSSREQYF. The CDR3 nucleotides read TGTGCCAGCAGATTCGGATCATCTCGGGAGCAGTACTTC.